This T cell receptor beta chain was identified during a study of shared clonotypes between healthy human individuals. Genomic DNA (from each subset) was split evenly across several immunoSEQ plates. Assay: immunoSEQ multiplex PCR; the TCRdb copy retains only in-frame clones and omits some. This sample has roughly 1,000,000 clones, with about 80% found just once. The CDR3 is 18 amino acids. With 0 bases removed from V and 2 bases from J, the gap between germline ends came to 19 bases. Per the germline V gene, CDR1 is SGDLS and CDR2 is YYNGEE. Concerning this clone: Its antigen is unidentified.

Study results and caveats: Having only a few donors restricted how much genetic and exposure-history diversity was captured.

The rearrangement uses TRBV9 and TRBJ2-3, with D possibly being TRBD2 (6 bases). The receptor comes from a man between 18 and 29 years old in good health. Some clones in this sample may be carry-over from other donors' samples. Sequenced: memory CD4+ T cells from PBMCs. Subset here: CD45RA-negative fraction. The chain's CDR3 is CASSVVRRRVGDTDTQYF. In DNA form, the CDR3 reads TGTGCCAGCAGCGTAGTTCGAAGGAGGGTCGGGGACACAGATACGCAGTATTTT.